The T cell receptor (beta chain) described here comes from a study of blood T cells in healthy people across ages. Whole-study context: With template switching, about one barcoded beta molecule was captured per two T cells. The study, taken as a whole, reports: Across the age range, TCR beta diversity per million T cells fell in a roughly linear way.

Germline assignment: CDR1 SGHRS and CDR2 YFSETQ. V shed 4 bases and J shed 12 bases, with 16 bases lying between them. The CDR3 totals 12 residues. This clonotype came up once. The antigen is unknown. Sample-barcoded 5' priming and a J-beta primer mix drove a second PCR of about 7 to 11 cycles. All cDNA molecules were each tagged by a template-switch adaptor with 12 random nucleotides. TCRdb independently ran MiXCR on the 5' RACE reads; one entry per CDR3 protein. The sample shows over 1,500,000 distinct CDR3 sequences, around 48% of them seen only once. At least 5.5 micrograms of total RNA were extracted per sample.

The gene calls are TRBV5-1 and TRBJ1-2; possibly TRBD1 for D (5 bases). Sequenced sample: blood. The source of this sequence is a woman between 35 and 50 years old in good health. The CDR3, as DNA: TGCGCCAGCAGCGCGACAGTGGCTGGAAACACCTTC. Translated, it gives CASSATVAGNTF.